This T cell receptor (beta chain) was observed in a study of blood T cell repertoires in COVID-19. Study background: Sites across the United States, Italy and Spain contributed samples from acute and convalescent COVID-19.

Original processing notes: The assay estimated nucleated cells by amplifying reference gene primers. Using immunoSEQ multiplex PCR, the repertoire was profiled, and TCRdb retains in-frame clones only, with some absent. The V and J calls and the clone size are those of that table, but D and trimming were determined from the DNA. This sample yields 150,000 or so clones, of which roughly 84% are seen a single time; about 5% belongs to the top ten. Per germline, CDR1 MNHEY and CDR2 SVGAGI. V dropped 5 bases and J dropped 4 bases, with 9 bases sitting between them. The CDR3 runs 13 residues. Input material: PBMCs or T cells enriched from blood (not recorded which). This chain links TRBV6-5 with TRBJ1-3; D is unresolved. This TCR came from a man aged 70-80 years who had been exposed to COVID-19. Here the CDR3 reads CASSRVRGNTIYF. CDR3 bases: TGTGCCAGCAGTCGGGTTAGGGGAAACACCATATATTTT.